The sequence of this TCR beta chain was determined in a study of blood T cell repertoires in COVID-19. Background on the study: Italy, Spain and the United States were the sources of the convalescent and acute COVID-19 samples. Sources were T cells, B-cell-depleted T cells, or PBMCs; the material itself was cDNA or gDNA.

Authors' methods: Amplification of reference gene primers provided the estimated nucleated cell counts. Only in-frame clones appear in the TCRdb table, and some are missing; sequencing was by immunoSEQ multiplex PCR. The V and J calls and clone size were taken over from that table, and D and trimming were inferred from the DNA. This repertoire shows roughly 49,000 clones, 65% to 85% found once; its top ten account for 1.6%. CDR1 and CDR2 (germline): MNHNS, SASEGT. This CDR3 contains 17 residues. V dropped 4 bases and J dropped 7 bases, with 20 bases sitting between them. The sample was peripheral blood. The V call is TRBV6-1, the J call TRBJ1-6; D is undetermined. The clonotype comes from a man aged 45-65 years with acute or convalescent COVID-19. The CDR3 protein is CASSGLGALAINSPLHF. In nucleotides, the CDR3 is TGTGCCAGCAGTGGGTTGGGCGCGCTCGCCATAAATTCACCCCTCCACTTT.